Following are 32 T cell receptor beta chains from one sample sequenced in a study of somatic mutations in cytotoxic T cells in rheumatoid arthritis. TCRdb's table, derived via immunoSEQ multiplex PCR, lists solely in-frame clones and lacks some. The table includes tens of thousands of clones, about 80% detected once. The specimen was CD8+ T cells sorted from blood. The receptors were gathered from a man aged 40-50 years in good health.

This rearrangement joins TRBV19 to TRBJ2-3; 7 nucleotides align to TRBD2. CDR3 length: 13 residues. Germline V gives CDR1 LNHDA, CDR2 SQIVND (reference sequence). After removal of 6 bases from V and 4 bases from J, the junction contained 4 bases not matched to a gene. CDR3 in DNA: TGTGCCAGTAGGGGCGGGAGCCCAGATACGCAGTATTTT. Translated: CASRGGSPDTQYF.

J is TRBJ2-1 and V is TRBV2; no clear D. Germline values: CDR1 SNHLY, CDR2 FYNNEI. The CDR3 is 14 amino acids. V was pared by 4 bases and J by 0 bases, with 7 bases between. Here the CDR3 reads CASSGLLSYNEQFF. CDR3 bases: TGTGCCAGCAGTGGCCTTCTCTCCTACAATGAGCAGTTCTTC.

The chain has TRBV29-1 and TRBJ2-5, with unresolved D. The CDR3 extends over 13 amino acids. V gave up 5 bases and J gave up 5 bases, with 15 bases separating them. Looked up from germline, CDR1 is SQVTM and CDR2 is ANQGSEA. The CDR3 spells CSVKKGLAETQYF. The DNA for the CDR3 is TGCAGCGTTAAAAAGGGCTTGGCGGAGACCCAGTACTTC.

This clone appeared a single time. CDR3 in DNA: TGTGCCAGCAGTTACTCACAGCTGAACACTGAAGCTTTCTTT. This encodes CASSYSQLNTEAFF. V is TRBV6-5 and J is TRBJ1-1, with D uncertain. There are 14 residues in the CDR3. V was shortened by 0 bases and J by 0 bases, with 5 bases between the two germline ends. Germline CDR1 MNHEY, CDR2 SVGAGI.

This clone was observed once. This chain links TRBV7-9 with TRBJ2-5, with D unresolved. The CDR3 runs to 13 residues. CDR1 is SEHNR and CDR2 is FQNEAQ in the germline V gene (reference sequence). Trimming cost V 2 bases and J 1 base, with 5 bases left between them. CDR3 sequence: CASSLYSQETQYF. In nucleotides, the CDR3 is TGTGCCAGCAGCTTATACAGCCAAGAGACCCAGTACTTC.

V is TRBV30 and J is TRBJ2-1; 9 bases are shared with TRBD2. The trim removed 0 bases at V and 7 bases at J, leaving 7 bases unmatched. The germline CDR1 and CDR2 sequences are GTSNPN and SVGIG (reference sequence). The CDR3 contains 15 residues. The DNA for the CDR3 is TGTGCCTGGAGTGTACAGAGACTAGCGGAAAATGAGCAGTTCTTC. Protein sequence: CAWSVQRLAENEQFF.

The J gene is TRBJ2-7, the V gene TRBV5-5; TRBD1 agrees at 9 bases. Germline assignment: CDR1 SGHKS and CDR2 YYEKEE (reference sequence). This CDR3 comprises 14 residues. V was clipped by 7 bases and J by 6 bases; unmatched bases: 11. The CDR3 here is CASSPGTGLFEQYF. In DNA, the CDR3 is TGTGCCAGCTCCCCGGGGACAGGGCTCTTCGAGCAGTACTTC.

The chain uses TRBV28 and TRBJ2-7; D is possibly TRBD2 (5 bases). The CDR3 length is 13 residues. CDR1 and CDR2 (germline): MDHEN, SYDVKM. The V end was cut by 10 bases, the J end by 3 bases, with 16 bases between. For the CDR3, the DNA is TGTGCCACCTACAAAGCGGCCCTCTACGAGCAGTACTTC. It yields the protein CATYKAALYEQYF.

This chain connects TRBV7-9 to TRBJ1-1; 9 positions agree with TRBD1. V shed 5 bases, J shed 3 bases, and the junction held 7 bases outside the gene matches. Germline values: CDR1 SEHNR, CDR2 FQNEAQ (reference sequence). This CDR3 region has 15 residues. The DNA of the CDR3 is TGTGCCAGCAGCCCCGGACAGGGGAAGGACACTGAAGCTTTCTTT. This encodes CASSPGQGKDTEAFF.

This clone was observed a handful of times. This sequence joins TRBV5-1 and TRBJ2-7; D not resolved. CDR3 length equals 16 residues. Germline loops: CDR1 SGHRS, CDR2 YFSETQ. Trimming removed 0 bases at V and 0 bases at J, with 13 bases between. The DNA of the CDR3 is TGCGCCAGCAGCTTGGGGGCGTGGACGGGCTCCTACGAGCAGTACTTC. Its translation: CASSLGAWTGSYEQYF.

Only one count was recorded for this clone. V is TRBV7-9 and J is TRBJ1-1; D not resolved. The CDR3 covers 14 residues. V gave up 1 base and J gave up 1 base, with 7 bases separating them. In germline, CDR1 is SEHNR, CDR2 FQNEAQ (reference sequence). The CDR3 protein is CASSLGGGNTEAFF. The CDR3 DNA is TGTGCCAGCAGCTTAGGTGGCGGGAACACTGAAGCTTTCTTT.

V usage is TRBV27 and J usage is TRBJ1-1; D call uncertain. Per the germline V gene, CDR1 is MNHEY and CDR2 is SMNVEV (reference sequence). Trimming stripped 0 bases from V and 0 bases from J, with 8 bases between. The CDR3 has 15 residues. The chain's CDR3 is CASSLSPPLNTEAFF. Written as DNA, the CDR3 is TGTGCCAGCAGTTTATCCCCTCCGCTGAACACTGAAGCTTTCTTT.

V gene TRBV7-8 combines with J gene TRBJ2-7; TRBD1 is a possible D gene (6 bases). Trimming took 0 bases from V and 6 from J, leaving 12 bases between them. This CDR3 contains 14 residues. Germline V gene sequence: CDR1 SGHVS, CDR2 FQNEAQ. CDR3 sequence: CASSLAGARSEQYF. CDR3 sequence (DNA): TGTGCCAGCAGCTTAGCGGGGGCGCGGAGCGAGCAGTACTTC.

This clone has more than one count but fewer than ten. This chain links TRBV27 with TRBJ2-7; D remains unclear. Germline V lookup: CDR1 MNHEY, CDR2 SMNVEV (reference sequence). Trimming removed 4 bases at V and 5 bases at J, with 6 bases between. The CDR3 has 11 residues. In DNA, the CDR3 is TGTGCCAGCAGTTCGGTCGACGAGCAGTACTTC. Its protein is CASSSVDEQYF.

The gene calls are TRBV27 and TRBJ2-7; tentative D call: TRBD1 (6 bases). This CDR3 is 15 amino acids long. Trimming removed 5 bases at V and 4 bases at J, with 18 bases between. Germline V gene sequence: CDR1 MNHEY, CDR2 SMNVEV (reference sequence). The CDR3 nucleotides are TGTGCCAGCAGTGACAGGTCGCTAGTTATTTACGAGCAGTACTTC. This codes for CASSDRSLVIYEQYF.

The rearrangement joins TRBV10-2 to TRBJ2-2, with unresolved D. Germline CDR1 and CDR2: WSHSY and SAAADI. Trimming removed 5 bases from V and 5 bases from J, with 15 bases in between. This CDR3 comprises 15 residues. This CDR3 reads CASSPTTPGTGELFF. The DNA of the CDR3 is TGCGCCAGCAGTCCCACCACTCCCGGGACCGGGGAGCTGTTTTTT.

In its sample, this clone was seen a few times. The conserved closing phenylalanine or tryptophan is absent in this CDR3, likely reflecting a read error. The DNA is left out, because the CDR3 cannot be placed on it with certainty; the CDR3 is given as TCRdb lists it. The chain couples TRBV29-1 to TRBJ1-1. Germline loops: CDR1 SQVTM, CDR2 ANQGSEA. The CDR3 is 10 amino acids long, termini counted. The CDR3: CSVGGLEGPL.

The chain recombines TRBV9 with TRBJ2-5; D may be TRBD1 (5 bases). Germline loops: CDR1 SGDLS, CDR2 YYNGEE. Trimming removed 0 bases at V and 2 bases at J, with 8 bases between. The CDR3 has 14 residues. Here the CDR3 reads CASSVEQGQETQYF. The DNA of the CDR3 is TGTGCCAGCAGCGTAGAGCAGGGTCAAGAGACCCAGTACTTC.

Written as DNA, the CDR3 is TGCGCCAGCAGCCAACATAGCGGCCTCAATCAGCCCCAGCATTTT. This sequence encodes CASSQHSGLNQPQHF. The chain combines TRBV4-1 with TRBJ1-5; D ambiguous. The CDR3 is made up of 15 amino acids. Germline loops: CDR1 MGHRA, CDR2 YSYEKL. The V gene lost 2 bases and the J gene lost 3 bases, with 11 bases spanning the gap.

J is TRBJ2-7 and V is TRBV15; TRBD1 matches at 10 bases. The germline gives CDR1 LNHNV, CDR2 YYDKDF (reference sequence). There are 14 residues in the CDR3. With 5 bases clipped from V and 6 bases from J, the junction kept 7 bases outside the gene matches. The CDR3 protein is CATSPRTGGSEQYF. DNA of the CDR3: TGTGCCACCAGCCCCCGGACAGGGGGTTCCGAGCAGTACTTC.

The CDR3 region is CASSLTGVDGYTF. The CDR3 nucleotides read TGCGCCAGCAGCTTGACAGGGGTAGACGGCTACACCTTC. The rearrangement uses TRBV5-1 and TRBJ1-2; the match to TRBD1 covers 7 bases. The length of the CDR3 is 13 residues. Germline V lookup: CDR1 SGHRS, CDR2 YFSETQ. V was pared by 1 base and J by 8 bases, with 5 bases of the junction left unmatched.

This clone was seen a single time. J is TRBJ2-7 and V is TRBV29-1, with 10 bases that match TRBD1. CDR3 length equals 15 residues. Trimming at V came to 3 bases and at J to 1 base, leaving 6 bases not matched to a gene. In germline, CDR1 is SQVTM, CDR2 ANQGSEA. CDR3: CSVEEPGQGSYEQYF. The CDR3 DNA is TGCAGCGTTGAGGAGCCGGGACAGGGGTCCTACGAGCAGTACTTC.

The chain couples TRBV7-8 to TRBJ2-7, with D maybe TRBD2 (5 bases). Germline V gives CDR1 SGHVS, CDR2 FQNEAQ. V lost 1 base and J 5 bases, leaving 15 bases between the germline ends. The CDR3 contains 15 residues. In nucleotides, the CDR3 is TGTGCCAGCAGCTTAGTGCGGGCCCTTTTGGACGAGCAGTACTTC. Translated: CASSLVRALLDEQYF.

The chain employs TRBV11-3 and TRBJ2-1; no definite D call. V shed 0 bases and J shed 3 bases, with 3 bases lying between them. The CDR3 has 13 residues. Germline-derived CDR1 and CDR2 are SGHNT and YENEEA. CDR3 coding DNA: TGTGCCAGCAGCTTAGACGACTACAATGAGCAGTTCTTC. Translated: CASSLDDYNEQFF.

The chain joins TRBV28 to TRBJ2-1; maybe TRBD2 (5 bases). The ends were cut back, 7 bases at V and 3 bases at J, with 16 bases in the middle. The V gene's germline CDR1 is MDHEN and CDR2 SYDVKM. The CDR3 extends over 15 amino acids. CDR3 region: CASTGGHLLYNEQFF. The CDR3 region has the DNA TGTGCCAGCACCGGCGGGCATCTTCTCTACAATGAGCAGTTCTTC.

V usage is TRBV9 and J usage is TRBJ2-3; D is uncertain. Trimming cost V 0 bases and J 0 bases, with 8 bases left between them. CDR3 length equals 15 residues. CDR1 is SGDLS and CDR2 is YYNGEE in the germline V gene. The CDR3 loop is CASSVAQVSTDTQYF. For the CDR3, the DNA is TGTGCCAGCAGCGTAGCTCAGGTTAGCACAGATACGCAGTATTTT. Together with reference TRBV9 and TRBJ2-3, the CDR3 gives the full variable domain: DSGVTQTPKHLITATGQRVTLRCSPRSGDLSVYWYQQSLDQGLQFLIQYYNGEERAKGNILERFSAQQFPDLHSELNLSSLELGDSALYFCASSVAQVSTDTQYFGPGTRLTVL.

The chain couples TRBV27 to TRBJ1-1; no definite D call. Per germline, CDR1 MNHEY and CDR2 SMNVEV (reference sequence). Deletions cut 1 base from V and 8 bases from J, with 8 bases between. There are 12 residues in the CDR3. The CDR3 DNA sequence: TGTGCCAGCAGTTTATTTGGCAGGGAAGCTTTCTTT. This gives the protein CASSLFGREAFF.

The V call is TRBV27, the J call TRBJ1-1; D not resolved. V was pared by 8 bases and J by 4 bases, with 11 bases between. Per germline, CDR1 MNHEY and CDR2 SMNVEV (reference sequence). The length of the CDR3 is 12 residues. CDR3 loop: CASWTWGTEAFF. In DNA form, the CDR3 reads TGTGCCAGCTGGACGTGGGGCACTGAAGCTTTCTTT.

This chain links TRBV28 with TRBJ1-1; D may be TRBD1 (6 bases). The CDR3 has 14 amino acids. V was trimmed by 8 bases and J by 2 bases, leaving 15 bases between them. Germline V gives CDR1 MDHEN, CDR2 SYDVKM. Here the CDR3 reads CASEYGQFNTEAFF. CDR3 in DNA: TGTGCCAGCGAATACGGACAGTTCAACACTGAAGCTTTCTTT.

This clone showed up just once. V gene TRBV9 combines with J gene TRBJ2-7; 11 bases are shared with TRBD2. V lost 4 bases, J lost 3 bases, and 6 bases stayed unmatched. The CDR3 is made up of 15 amino acids. CDR1 and CDR2 from the germline V gene are SGDLS and YYNGEE. In nucleotides, the CDR3 is TGTGCCAGCAGCCCGACTAGCGGGACCTTCTACGAGCAGTACTTC. Translation gives CASSPTSGTFYEQYF.

The V call is TRBV7-9, the J call TRBJ1-2; 8 nucleotides match TRBD1. The CDR3 runs 14 residues. CDR1 is SEHNR, CDR2 FQNEAQ, per germline (reference sequence). Trimming took 1 base from V and 2 from J; bases not matched to a gene: 0. This CDR3 reads CASSLGTGNYGYTF. DNA for the CDR3: TGTGCCAGCAGCTTAGGGACAGGGAACTATGGCTACACCTTC.

The rearrangement uses TRBV4-1 and TRBJ2-1, with D possibly being TRBD1 (6 bases). Per germline, CDR1 MGHRA and CDR2 YSYEKL. The CDR3 is 14 residues long. Trimming stripped 2 bases from V and 10 bases from J, with 15 bases between. Here the CDR3 DNA reads TGCGCCAGCAGCCAATGGTCCCCAGGGGACGAGCAGTTCTTC. This codes for CASSQWSPGDEQFF.